The 21 T cell receptor beta chains below all came from one sample that was sequenced in a study of T cell repertoires in cytomegalovirus infection. From the reads, TCRdb called clonotypes with MiXCR, one entry per CDR3 protein. The repertoire has some 220,000 distinct CDR3 sequences, roughly an eighth of them found once; the top ten carry 1.5% to 2%. Sample: PBMCs. Every receptor here comes from a human donor in good health (CMV status not recorded). Some clones in this sample may be carry-over from other donors' samples.

Ten or more counts support this clonotype. The chain has TRBV7-6 and TRBJ2-2, with TRBD2 as a possible D gene (5 bases). The CDR3 loop spans 15 amino acids. Germline V CDR1 and CDR2: SGHVS, FNYEAQ. V was pared by 5 bases and J by 4 bases, with 14 bases between. Here the CDR3 reads CASSAGSRGTGELFF. The CDR3 DNA reads TGTGCCAGCAGCGCGGGTTCTCGGGGCACCGGGGAGCTGTTTTTT.

This clonotype has ten or more counts. One end of the junction does not line up with germline, which may come from a read error. The chain carries TRBV5-4 and TRBJ1-4, with D maybe TRBD1 (6 bases). Germline V gene sequence: CDR1 SGHNT, CDR2 YYREEE (reference sequence). This CDR3 comprises 14 residues. As DNA, the CDR3 is TGTGCCAGCAGCTTTCAGGACAGTTATGACAAACTGTTTTTT. Protein product: CASSFQDSYDKLFF.

This clonotype showed up many times. The genes are TRBV14 and TRBJ2-6; the match to TRBD1 covers 7 bases. Germline V lookup: CDR1 SGHDN, CDR2 FVKESK. This CDR3 has 18 amino acids. J lost 0 bases, V lost 2 bases, and 7 bases had no gene match. The CDR3 sequence: CASSQRTGRRSGANVLTF. CDR3 sequence (DNA): TGTGCCAGCAGCCAACGGACAGGTCGCCGCTCTGGGGCCAACGTCCTGACTTTC.

Only a few counts were recorded for this clonotype. The genes are TRBV19 and TRBJ2-1; D not certain. The V end lost 3 bases, the J end lost 10 bases, and 7 bases lay between the germline ends. CDR1 is LNHDA, CDR2 SQIVND, per germline (reference sequence). This CDR3 spans 11 amino acids. CDR3 sequence: CASSMVGEQFF. CDR3 coding DNA: TGTGCCAGTAGTATGGTTGGCGAGCAGTTCTTC.

The J gene is TRBJ2-5, the V gene TRBV2; TRBD2 might be the D (6 bases). The CDR3 is made up of 13 amino acids. The V gene's germline CDR1 is SNHLY and CDR2 FYNNEI. V dropped 5 bases and J dropped 5 bases, with 12 bases sitting between them. CDR3 in amino acids: CASSIGTRETQYF. In DNA form, the CDR3 reads TGTGCCAGCAGTATAGGGACTCGGGAGACCCAGTACTTC.

This clonotype has more than one count but fewer than ten. The chain is built from TRBV6-2 or TRBV6-3 and TRBJ2-3; possible D gene TRBD2, 6 bases. CDR1 is MNHEY, CDR2 SVGEGT, per germline. The CDR3 is made up of 14 amino acids. Trimming stripped 2 bases from V and 4 bases from J, with 10 bases between. The DNA of the CDR3 is TGTGCCAGCAGTTACGGGGGGAGGCCAGATACGCAGTATTTT. The encoded protein is CASSYGGRPDTQYF.

This clonotype appeared many times. The chain joins TRBV7-2 to TRBJ2-5; 10 nucleotides align to TRBD1. The CDR3 contains 14 residues. V lost 6 bases to trimming and J lost 5 bases; unmatched junction nucleotides: 6. CDR1 and CDR2 from the germline V gene are SGHTA and FQGNSA. As DNA, the CDR3 is TGTGCCAGCAGGCCGACAGGGGGCCGGGAGACCCAGTACTTC. It translates to CASRPTGGRETQYF.

The chain uses TRBV28 and TRBJ2-7; tentative D call: TRBD2 (5 bases). Germline values: CDR1 MDHEN, CDR2 SYDVKM. V lost 5 bases and J 3 bases, leaving 17 bases between the germline ends. The CDR3 totals 15 residues. For the CDR3, the DNA is TGTGCCAGCAGTCCTTCGCGGGCCGCAAGCTACGAGCAGTACTTC. It translates to CASSPSRAASYEQYF.

The table lists this clonotype with many counts. J is TRBJ2-7 and V is TRBV7-2, with a possible D match to TRBD2 (6 bases). This CDR3 spans 14 amino acids. Germline V gene lookup returns CDR1 SGHTA and CDR2 FQGNSA. Trimming removed 5 bases from V and 5 bases from J, with 16 bases in between. Here the CDR3 reads CASSRSGEGNEQYF. In nucleotides, the CDR3 is TGTGCCAGCAGCCGTTCGGGAGAAGGTAACGAGCAGTACTTC.

A remark on this clonotype: It may be a read error: a sequence one base away is much more abundant. The DNA of the CDR3 is TGTGCCAGCAGCTTACTTCCGGGGGGGGGCTCCTACGAGCAGTACTTC. This encodes CASSLLPGGGSYEQYF. The V call is TRBV7-2, the J call TRBJ2-7, with TRBD2 identical over 8 bases. V was pared by 2 bases and J by 0 bases, with 6 bases of the junction left unmatched. CDR1 is SGHTA and CDR2 is FQGNSA in the germline V gene. This CDR3 has 16 amino acids.

This clonotype was observed a few times. V and J are TRBV2 and TRBJ1-6; D not certain. The germline V and J ends were trimmed by 3 bases and 15 bases, with 15 bases remaining between them. Germline CDR1 and CDR2: SNHLY and FYNNEI. The CDR3 has 13 amino acids. The CDR3 loop reads CASSDSSQSLLHF. The CDR3 DNA is TGTGCCAGCAGTGACAGTTCGCAGTCCCTCCTCCACTTT.

The sample holds one count of this clonotype. V gene TRBV20-1 combines with J gene TRBJ2-1, with 12 bases that match TRBD2. The length of the CDR3 is 14 residues. Germline V CDR1 and CDR2: DFQATT, SNEGSKA (reference sequence). V lost 5 bases, J lost 6 bases, and 5 bases stayed unmatched. CDR3 nucleotides: TGCAGTGCTTCTAGCGGGAGGGCCGGCAATGAGCAGTTCTTC. It specifies CSASSGRAGNEQFF.

Note on this clonotype: The junction shows a germline mismatch at one end, possibly a read error. The chain links TRBV7-9 to TRBJ2-6, with D perhaps given as TRBD1 or TRBD2 (6 bases each). Germline V gives CDR1 SEHNR, CDR2 FQNEAQ (reference sequence). This CDR3 is 15 amino acids long. This CDR3 reads CASSLGGSRANVLTF. The CDR3 bases are TGTGCCAGCAGCCTCGGGGGCTCTAGGGCCAACGTCCTGACTTTC.

This clonotype occurred a few times. This chain links TRBV6-2 or TRBV6-3 with TRBJ2-1, with TRBD2 matching 9 bases. From germline, CDR1 is MNHEY and CDR2 SVGEGT. V lost 5 bases and J lost 6; bases outside the gene matches: 8. The CDR3 covers 15 residues. For the CDR3, the DNA is TGTGCCAGCAGTGAACTAAGCGGGGGGACCAATGAGCAGTTCTTC. Translating gives CASSELSGGTNEQFF.

V gene TRBV12-3 or TRBV12-4 combines with J gene TRBJ1-5; no definite D call. The CDR3 consists of 16 residues. V lost 5 bases and J lost 2, with 16 bases in between. As DNA, the CDR3 is TGTGCCAGCAGTCCCCTACTAAGCAGTGGCAATCAGCCCCAGCATTTT. This codes for CASSPLLSSGNQPQHF.

This clonotype was recorded a few times. The CDR3 DNA is TGTGCCAGCAGCGTACATGACGGAGGCGGGAATACGCAGTATTTT. It encodes CASSVHDGGGNTQYF. V gene TRBV9 combines with J gene TRBJ2-3; maybe TRBD2 (6 bases). Per germline, CDR1 SGDLS and CDR2 YYNGEE. Trimming removed 1 base at V and 7 bases at J, with 16 bases between. The CDR3 covers 15 residues.

In this sample, this clonotype turned up many times. The rearrangement uses TRBV27 and TRBJ2-7, with D possibly being TRBD1 or TRBD2 (6 bases each). This CDR3 spans 13 amino acids. Germline V gives CDR1 MNHEY, CDR2 SMNVEV (reference sequence). The V end was cut by 8 bases, the J end by 3 bases, with 14 bases between. CDR3 protein: CASDVGGLYEQYF. The CDR3 bases are TGTGCCAGCGACGTGGGGGGCCTCTACGAGCAGTACTTC.

The chain recombines TRBV19 with TRBJ1-1; the match to TRBD1 covers 7 bases. The CDR3 has 14 residues. With 5 bases clipped from V and 6 bases from J, the junction kept 9 bases outside the gene matches. Per the germline V gene, CDR1 is LNHDA and CDR2 is SQIVND (reference sequence). Written as DNA, the CDR3 is TGTGCCAGTAGTCCAGACAGGGCAAGGGCTGAAGCTTTCTTT. Protein: CASSPDRARAEAFF.

This clonotype has at least ten counts. This sequence joins TRBV28 and TRBJ2-1; tentative D call: TRBD2 (5 bases). Per germline, CDR1 MDHEN and CDR2 SYDVKM. The CDR3 extends over 13 amino acids. V was trimmed by 5 bases and J by 5 bases, leaving 10 bases between them. The CDR3 DNA reads TGTGCCAGCAGTCCTCTCGGGAACAATGAGCAGTTCTTC. As protein: CASSPLGNNEQFF. Based on the CDR3 plus reference TRBV28 and TRBJ2-1, the full variable domain is DVKVTQSSRYLVKRTGEKVFLECVQDMDHENMFWYRQDPGLGLRLIYFSYDVKMKEKGDIPEGYSVSREKKERFSLILESASTNQTSMYLCASSPLGNNEQFFGPGTRLTVL.

This clonotype was found many times. This rearrangement joins TRBV19 to TRBJ1-1; D may be TRBD1 (5 bases). The CDR3 has 15 residues. V lost 2 bases and J 3 bases, leaving 13 bases between the germline ends. The V gene's germline CDR1 is LNHDA and CDR2 SQIVND (reference sequence). The CDR3 DNA sequence: TGTGCCAGTAGTATACTAGGGGTCGTGGACACTGAAGCTTTCTTT. Translated: CASSILGVVDTEAFF.

This clonotype showed up many times. The chain combines TRBV7-2 with TRBJ2-2; no clear D. Per germline, CDR1 SGHTA and CDR2 FQGNSA. Trimming took off 2 bases at V and 5 bases at J, with 12 bases between the two ends. The CDR3 extends over 15 amino acids. As DNA, the CDR3 is TGTGCCAGCAGCTTAAATCGCATGCCTACCGGGGAGCTGTTTTTT. The encoded protein is CASSLNRMPTGELFF.